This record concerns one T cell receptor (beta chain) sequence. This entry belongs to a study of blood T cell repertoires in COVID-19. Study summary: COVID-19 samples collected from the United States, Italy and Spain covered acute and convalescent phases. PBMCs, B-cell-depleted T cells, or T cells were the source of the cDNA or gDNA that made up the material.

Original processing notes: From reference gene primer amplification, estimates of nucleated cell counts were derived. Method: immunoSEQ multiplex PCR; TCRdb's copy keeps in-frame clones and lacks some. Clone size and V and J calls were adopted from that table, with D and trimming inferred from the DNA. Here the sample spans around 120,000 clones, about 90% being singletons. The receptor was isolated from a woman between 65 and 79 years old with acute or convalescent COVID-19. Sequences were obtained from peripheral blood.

The CDR3 loop reads CASGGALTYEQYF. The CDR3 DNA sequence: TGTGCCAGTGGGGGGGCACTTACCTACGAGCAGTACTTC. The chain couples TRBV19 to TRBJ2-7; D is possibly TRBD2 (7 bases). This CDR3 comprises 13 residues. Germline V lookup: CDR1 LNHDA, CDR2 SQIVND (reference sequence). V lost 8 bases to trimming and J lost 2 bases, with 13 bases between them.